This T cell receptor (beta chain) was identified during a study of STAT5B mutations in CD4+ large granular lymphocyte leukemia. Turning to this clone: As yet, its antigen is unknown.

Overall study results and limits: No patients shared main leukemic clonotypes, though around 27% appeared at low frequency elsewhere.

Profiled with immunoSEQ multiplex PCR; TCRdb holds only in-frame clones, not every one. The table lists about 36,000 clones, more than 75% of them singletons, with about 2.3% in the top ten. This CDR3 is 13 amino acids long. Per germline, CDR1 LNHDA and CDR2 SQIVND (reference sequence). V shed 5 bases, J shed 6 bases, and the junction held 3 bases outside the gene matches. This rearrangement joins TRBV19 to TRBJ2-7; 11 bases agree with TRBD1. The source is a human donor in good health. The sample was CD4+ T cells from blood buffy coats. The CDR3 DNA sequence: TGTGCCAGTAGTGAGGGACAGGGGGTCGAGCAGTACTTC. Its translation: CASSEGQGVEQYF.